A single sample is the source of the 17 T cell receptor beta chains below, sequenced in a study of T cell responses to AZD1222 COVID-19 vaccine. Profiling relied on immunoSEQ multiplex PCR, and the TCRdb table lists in-frame clones only, not all of them. The repertoire holds about 140,000 clones, with 70% to 90% as singletons. Specimen: peripheral blood, collected on day 0 of AZD1222 vaccination. Receptors originate from an adult in good health.

This sequence joins TRBV7-2 and TRBJ1-3; 10 nucleotides match TRBD1. This CDR3 contains 16 residues. J gave up 4 bases and V 0 bases, and 3 bases lay outside the gene matches. Germline-derived CDR1 and CDR2 are SGHTA and FQGNSA. The CDR3 spells CASSLARQGAGNTIYF. Written as DNA, the CDR3 is TGTGCCAGCAGCTTAGCGCGACAGGGGGCCGGAAACACCATATATTTT.

The chain uses TRBV25-1 and TRBJ1-6; unclear D gene. Germline CDR1 MGHDK, CDR2 SYGVNS. Deletions cut 5 bases from V and 7 bases from J, with 12 bases between. The CDR3 is 14 amino acids. CDR3 amino acids: CASSPTTSNSPLHF. CDR3 coding DNA: TGTGCCAGCAGTCCCACAACTTCAAATTCACCCCTCCACTTT. The full variable domain, its missing parts supplied by reference TRBV25-1 and TRBJ1-6, is EADIYQTPRYLVIGTGKKITLECSQTMGHDKMYWYQQDPGMELHLIHYSYGVNSTEKGDLSSESTVSRIRTEHFPLTLESARPSHTSQYLCASSPTTSNSPLHFGNGTRLTVT.

J is TRBJ2-1 and V is TRBV10-3; 10 bases align to TRBD2. V shed 7 bases, J shed 7 bases, and the junction held 7 bases outside the gene matches. CDR3 length equals 14 residues. Germline CDR1 and CDR2: ENHRY and SYGVKD. Here the CDR3 DNA reads TGTGCCATCAAAGGGACTAGCGCAAATAATGAGCAGTTCTTC. This sequence encodes CAIKGTSANNEQFF.

The rearrangement joins TRBV5-1 to TRBJ1-1; D is perhaps TRBD1 (5 bases). From germline, CDR1 is SGHRS and CDR2 YFSETQ. This CDR3 contains 13 residues. V lost 5 bases and J 4 bases, leaving 12 bases between the germline ends. Here the CDR3 reads CASSPAGTTEAFF. In nucleotides, the CDR3 is TGCGCCAGCAGTCCGGCCGGGACCACTGAAGCTTTCTTT.

The J gene is TRBJ2-7, the V gene TRBV27; 8 nucleotides agree with TRBD1. Germline V lookup: CDR1 MNHEY, CDR2 SMNVEV (reference sequence). V lost 6 bases, J lost 3 bases, and 4 bases stayed unmatched. The CDR3 runs to 13 residues. CDR3 nucleotides: TGTGCCAGCAGCCCTGGGACAGGCTACGAGCAGTACTTC. This encodes CASSPGTGYEQYF.

This chain connects TRBV19 to TRBJ1-1, with 9 bases fitting TRBD1. Germline V gives CDR1 LNHDA, CDR2 SQIVND (reference sequence). The length of the CDR3 is 15 residues. V shed 3 bases, J shed 4 bases, and the junction held 6 bases outside the gene matches. The chain's CDR3 is CASSIGKQGATEAFF. Here the CDR3 DNA reads TGTGCCAGTAGTATCGGTAAACAGGGGGCCACTGAAGCTTTCTTT.

This chain links TRBV29-1 with TRBJ2-7, with D perhaps matching TRBD1 (6 bases). The CDR3 is made up of 13 amino acids. Germline CDR1 reads SQVTM; CDR2 reads ANQGSEA. V dropped 7 bases and J dropped 4 bases, with 17 bases sitting between them. The CDR3: CSAGPSTGYEQYF. The CDR3 coding sequence is TGCAGCGCGGGCCCTAGTACAGGGTACGAGCAGTACTTC.

This clone was counted a single time. J is TRBJ2-1 and V is TRBV7-3; D gene ambiguous. The V end lost 0 bases, the J end lost 14 bases, and 17 bases lay between the germline ends. The CDR3 totals 14 residues. The germline CDR1 and CDR2 sequences are SGHTA and FQGTGA. Here the CDR3 reads CASSLTPVDHPEFF. The DNA of the CDR3 is TGTGCCAGCAGCTTAACCCCGGTGGATCACCCGGAGTTCTTC.

The chain recombines TRBV6-5 with TRBJ2-1, with D hard to call. Germline V lookup: CDR1 MNHEY, CDR2 SVGAGI. The CDR3 contains 12 residues. Deletions cut 2 bases from V and 6 bases from J, with 5 bases between. CDR3 bases: TGTGCCAGCAGTTACATGACCAATGAGCAGTTCTTC. This encodes CASSYMTNEQFF.

This clone was seen a single time. The genes are TRBV4-3 and TRBJ1-1, with TRBD1 matching over 10 bases. Germline V gene lookup returns CDR1 LGHNA and CDR2 YSLEER. This CDR3 is built from 15 residues. Trimming at V came to 3 bases and at J to 3 bases, leaving 4 bases not matched to a gene. Here the CDR3 DNA reads TGCGCCAGCAGCCAGGAGACAGGGGGCTACACTGAAGCTTTCTTT. It specifies CASSQETGGYTEAFF.

The rearrangement links TRBV2 to TRBJ1-3; tentatively, D is TRBD1 (5 bases). CDR3 length equals 15 residues. CDR1 and CDR2 from the germline V gene are SNHLY and FYNNEI. With 5 bases removed from V and 4 bases from J, the gap between germline ends came to 15 bases. CDR3 nucleotide sequence: TGTGCCAGCAGTCACAATCAGGGTGCCGGAAACACCATATATTTT. Translating it yields CASSHNQGAGNTIYF.

The chain employs TRBV19 and TRBJ1-2; no clear D. Germline values: CDR1 LNHDA, CDR2 SQIVND (reference sequence). V lost 7 bases to trimming and J lost 6 bases, with 21 bases between them. The CDR3 has 15 amino acids. CDR3 sequence reads: CASIPGSGGNDGYTF. CDR3 DNA: TGTGCCAGTATCCCGGGCAGCGGCGGCAACGATGGCTACACCTTC. The full variable domain, in which reference TRBV19 and TRBJ1-2 provide the parts outside the CDR3, is DGGITQSPKYLFRKEGQNVTLSCEQNLNHDAMYWYRQDPGQGLRLIYYSQIVNDFQKGDIAEGYSVSREKKESFPLTVTSAQKNPTAFYLCASIPGSGGNDGYTFGSGTRLTVV.

This chain connects TRBV25-1 to TRBJ1-5; maybe TRBD1 (5 bases). V dropped 5 bases and J dropped 1 base, with 9 bases sitting between them. This CDR3 is 14 amino acids long. In germline, CDR1 is MGHDK, CDR2 SYGVNS. The CDR3 bases are TGTGCCAGCAGTAGGGGCAACAGCAATCAGCCCCAGCATTTT. Encoded protein: CASSRGNSNQPQHF.

The chain uses TRBV30 and TRBJ1-6; D remains unclear. CDR1 and CDR2 from the germline V gene are GTSNPN and SVGIG (reference sequence). V was cut by 6 bases and J by 8 bases, with 11 bases left in between. The CDR3 sequence is 12 residues long. CDR3 sequence (DNA): TGTGCCTGTAGGAGGGATTATTCACCCCTCCACTTT. Its translation: CACRRDYSPLHF.

This chain uses TRBV5-4 with TRBJ1-2; D is unresolved. CDR1 SGHNT and CDR2 YYREEE come from the germline V gene (reference sequence). The V end lost 3 bases, the J end lost 6 bases, and 15 bases lay between the germline ends. The CDR3 extends over 14 amino acids. The CDR3 sequence is CASSSPTKLDGYTF. The CDR3 DNA sequence: TGTGCCAGCAGCTCGCCGACAAAACTGGATGGCTACACCTTC.

This clone was observed a single time. This chain links TRBV20-1 with TRBJ2-3; D unclear. The CDR3 runs 12 residues. V lost 3 bases and J 4 bases, leaving 8 bases between the germline ends. Germline assignment: CDR1 DFQATT and CDR2 SNEGSKA (reference sequence). DNA of the CDR3: TGCAGTGCTAGTATGGGATCAGATACGCAGTATTTT. It is translated as CSASMGSDTQYF.

The gene calls are TRBV27 and TRBJ2-1; no reliable D call. The CDR3 totals 14 residues. Germline V gene sequence: CDR1 MNHEY, CDR2 SMNVEV (reference sequence). The V end was cut by 3 bases, the J end by 4 bases, with 10 bases between. DNA for the CDR3: TGTGCCAGCAGTTTTGGGGTATCATACAATGAGCAGTTCTTC. Translation: CASSFGVSYNEQFF.